This T cell receptor beta chain was profiled in a study of blood T cell repertoires in COVID-19. Study as a whole: The origin of the acute and convalescent COVID-19 samples was the United States, Italy and Spain. PBMCs, B-cell-depleted T cells, or T cells were the source of the cDNA or gDNA that made up the material.

Here immunoSEQ multiplex PCR was the method, and the copy in TCRdb shows in-frame clones only, minus some. The sample holds 65,000 to 90,000 clones, more than 80% seen once. Germline CDR1 and CDR2: SGHRS and YFSETQ. The CDR3 loop spans 14 amino acids. Trimming pared 4 bases from V and 3 bases from J, leaving 11 bases between. The sequence was collected from a woman aged 80 or over with active or convalescent COVID-19. V gene TRBV5-1 combines with J gene TRBJ2-1, with D possibly matching TRBD2 (5 bases). Sequenced: peripheral blood. The CDR3 sequence: CASSPGGNYNEQFF. As DNA, the CDR3 is TGCGCCAGCAGCCCAGGAGGAAACTACAATGAGCAGTTCTTC.